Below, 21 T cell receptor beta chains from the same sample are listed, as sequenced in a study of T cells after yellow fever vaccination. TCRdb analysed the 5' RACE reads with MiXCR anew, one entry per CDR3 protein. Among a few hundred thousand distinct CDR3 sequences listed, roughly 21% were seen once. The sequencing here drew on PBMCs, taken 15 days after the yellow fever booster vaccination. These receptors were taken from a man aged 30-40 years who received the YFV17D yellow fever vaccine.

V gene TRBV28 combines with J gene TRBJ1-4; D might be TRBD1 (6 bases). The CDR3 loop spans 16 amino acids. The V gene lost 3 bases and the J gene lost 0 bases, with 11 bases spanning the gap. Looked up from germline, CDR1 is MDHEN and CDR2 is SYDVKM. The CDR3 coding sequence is TGTGCCAGCAGTTTTTTGGGGGGCCCAACTAATGAAAAACTGTTTTTT. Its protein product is CASSFLGGPTNEKLFF.

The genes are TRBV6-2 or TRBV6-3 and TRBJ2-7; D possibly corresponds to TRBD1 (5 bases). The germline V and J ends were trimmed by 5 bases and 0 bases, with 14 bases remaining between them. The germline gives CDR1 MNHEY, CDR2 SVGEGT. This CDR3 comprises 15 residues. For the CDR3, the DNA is TGTGCCAGCAGTGTCCAGGGCTCCTTCTCCTACGAGCAGTACTTC. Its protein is CASSVQGSFSYEQYF.

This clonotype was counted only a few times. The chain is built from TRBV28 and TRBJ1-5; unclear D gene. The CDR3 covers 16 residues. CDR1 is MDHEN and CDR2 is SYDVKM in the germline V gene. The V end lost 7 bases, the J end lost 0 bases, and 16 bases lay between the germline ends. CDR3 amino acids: CASTFSRAGSNQPQHF. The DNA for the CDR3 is TGTGCCAGCACCTTTTCGCGGGCAGGTAGCAATCAGCCCCAGCATTTT.

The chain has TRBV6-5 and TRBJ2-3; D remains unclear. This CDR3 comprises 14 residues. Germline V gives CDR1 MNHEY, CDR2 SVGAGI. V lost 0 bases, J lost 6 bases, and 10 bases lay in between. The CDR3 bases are TGTGCCAGCAGTTACTCACGGGTAGCCGATACGCAGTATTTT. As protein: CASSYSRVADTQYF.

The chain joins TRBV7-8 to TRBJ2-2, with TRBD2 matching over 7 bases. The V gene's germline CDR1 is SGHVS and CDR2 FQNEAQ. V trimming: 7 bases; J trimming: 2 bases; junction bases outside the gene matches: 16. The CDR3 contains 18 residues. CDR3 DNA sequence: TGTGCCAGCACCCAGGGAGGGCTAGCGGCACAAAACACCGGGGAGCTGTTTTTT. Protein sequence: CASTQGGLAAQNTGELFF.

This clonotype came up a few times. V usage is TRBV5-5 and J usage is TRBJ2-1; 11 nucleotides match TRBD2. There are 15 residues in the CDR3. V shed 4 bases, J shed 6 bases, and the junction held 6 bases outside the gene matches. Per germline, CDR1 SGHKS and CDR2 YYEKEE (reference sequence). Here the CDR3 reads CASSPLAGAANEQFF. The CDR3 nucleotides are TGTGCCAGCAGCCCACTAGCGGGAGCCGCCAATGAGCAGTTCTTC.

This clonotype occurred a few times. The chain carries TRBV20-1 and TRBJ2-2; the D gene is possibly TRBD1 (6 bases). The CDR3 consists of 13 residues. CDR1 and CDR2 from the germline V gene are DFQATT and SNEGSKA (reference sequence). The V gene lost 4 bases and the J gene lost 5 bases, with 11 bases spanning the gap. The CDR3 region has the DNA TGCAGTGCTACCACAGGGTATACCGGGGAGCTGTTTTTT. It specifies CSATTGYTGELFF.

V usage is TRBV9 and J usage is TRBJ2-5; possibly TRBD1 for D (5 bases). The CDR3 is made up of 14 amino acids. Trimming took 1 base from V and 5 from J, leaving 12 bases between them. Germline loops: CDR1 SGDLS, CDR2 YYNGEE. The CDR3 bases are TGTGCCAGCAGCGTAAGGCGGTCAGGGGAGACCCAGTACTTC. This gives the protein CASSVRRSGETQYF.

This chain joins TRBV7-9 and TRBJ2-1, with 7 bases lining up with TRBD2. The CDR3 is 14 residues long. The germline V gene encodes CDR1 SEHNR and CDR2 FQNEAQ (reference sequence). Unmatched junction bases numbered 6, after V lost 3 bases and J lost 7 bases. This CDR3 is CASSLKLAMNEQFF. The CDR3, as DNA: TGTGCCAGCAGCTTGAAACTAGCGATGAATGAGCAGTTCTTC.

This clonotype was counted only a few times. CDR3 loop: CASMAGGGEQYF. CDR3 DNA: TGTGCCAGCATGGCGGGAGGGGGCGAGCAGTACTTC. The rearrangement links TRBV27 to TRBJ2-7; 9 bases are shared with TRBD2. CDR3 length equals 12 residues. Germline V gene data show CDR1 as MNHEY and CDR2 as SMNVEV (reference sequence). V was clipped by 7 bases and J by 6 bases; unmatched bases: 4.

The chain's CDR3 is CASSLGGSMNTEAFF. DNA of the CDR3: TGTGCCAGCAGCCTGGGGGGCTCCATGAACACTGAAGCTTTCTTT. The chain is built from TRBV7-2 and TRBJ1-1; D perhaps matches TRBD1 (6 bases). Looked up from germline, CDR1 is SGHTA and CDR2 is FQGNSA. Trimming stripped 5 bases from V and 0 bases from J, with 13 bases between. The CDR3 extends over 15 amino acids.

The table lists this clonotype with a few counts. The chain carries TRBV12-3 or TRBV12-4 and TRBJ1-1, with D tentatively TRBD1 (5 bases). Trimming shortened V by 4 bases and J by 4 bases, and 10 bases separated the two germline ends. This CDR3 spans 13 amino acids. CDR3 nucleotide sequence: TGTGCCAGCAGTTACGGGGGATCCACTGAAGCTTTCTTT. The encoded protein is CASSYGGSTEAFF.

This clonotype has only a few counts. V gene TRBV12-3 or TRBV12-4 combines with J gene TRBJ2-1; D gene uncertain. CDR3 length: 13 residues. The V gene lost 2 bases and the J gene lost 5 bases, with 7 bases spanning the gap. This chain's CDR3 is CASSLSTNNEQFF. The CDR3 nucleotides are TGTGCCAGCAGTTTATCCACCAACAATGAGCAGTTCTTC.

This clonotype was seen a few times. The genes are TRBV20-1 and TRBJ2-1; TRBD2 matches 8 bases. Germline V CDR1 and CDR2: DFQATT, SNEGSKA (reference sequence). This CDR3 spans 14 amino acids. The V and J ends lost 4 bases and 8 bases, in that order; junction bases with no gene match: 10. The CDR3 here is CSANDGTRVDEQFF. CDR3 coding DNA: TGCAGTGCTAATGACGGGACTAGGGTTGATGAGCAGTTCTTC.

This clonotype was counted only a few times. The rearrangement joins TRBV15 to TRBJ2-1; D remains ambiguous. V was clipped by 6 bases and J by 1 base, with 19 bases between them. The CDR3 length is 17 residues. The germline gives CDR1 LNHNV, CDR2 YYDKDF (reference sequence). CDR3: CATSPFDDTRSYNEQFF. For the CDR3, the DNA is TGTGCCACCAGTCCTTTCGATGACACCCGTTCCTACAATGAGCAGTTCTTC.

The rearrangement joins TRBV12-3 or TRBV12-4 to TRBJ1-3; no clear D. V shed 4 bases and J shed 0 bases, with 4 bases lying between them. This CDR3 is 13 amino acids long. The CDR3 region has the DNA TGTGCCAGCAGTTCCAACTCTGGAAACACCATATATTTT. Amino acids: CASSSNSGNTIYF.

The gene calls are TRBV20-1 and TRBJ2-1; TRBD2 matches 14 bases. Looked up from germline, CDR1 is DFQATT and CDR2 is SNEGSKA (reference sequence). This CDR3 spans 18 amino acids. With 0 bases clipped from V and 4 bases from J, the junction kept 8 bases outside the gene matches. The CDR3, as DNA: TGCAGTGCTAGAGATCTGGGGACTAGCGGGAGTAGGTACAATGAGCAGTTCTTC. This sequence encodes CSARDLGTSGSRYNEQFF.

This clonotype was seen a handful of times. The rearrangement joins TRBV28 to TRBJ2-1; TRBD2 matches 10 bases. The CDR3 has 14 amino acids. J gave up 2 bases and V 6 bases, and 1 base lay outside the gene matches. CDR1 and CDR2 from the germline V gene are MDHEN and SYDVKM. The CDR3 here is CASRAGGTYNEQFF. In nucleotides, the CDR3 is TGTGCCAGCAGAGCGGGAGGGACCTACAATGAGCAGTTCTTC.

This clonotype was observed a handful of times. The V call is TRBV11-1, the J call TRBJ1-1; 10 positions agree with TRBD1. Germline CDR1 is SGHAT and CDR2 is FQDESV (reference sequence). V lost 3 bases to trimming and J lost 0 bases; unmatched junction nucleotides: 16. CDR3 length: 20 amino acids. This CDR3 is CASSLGLDRGLLLMNTEAFF. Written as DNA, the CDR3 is TGTGCCAGCAGCTTGGGGCTCGACAGGGGGCTACTACTTATGAACACTGAAGCTTTCTTT.

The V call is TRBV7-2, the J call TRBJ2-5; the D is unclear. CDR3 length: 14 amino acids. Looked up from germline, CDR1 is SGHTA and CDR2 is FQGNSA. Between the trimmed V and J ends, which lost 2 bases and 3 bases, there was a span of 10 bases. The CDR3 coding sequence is TGTGCCAGCAGCTTATCTCGTCTGAAAGAGACCCAGTACTTC. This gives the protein CASSLSRLKETQYF.

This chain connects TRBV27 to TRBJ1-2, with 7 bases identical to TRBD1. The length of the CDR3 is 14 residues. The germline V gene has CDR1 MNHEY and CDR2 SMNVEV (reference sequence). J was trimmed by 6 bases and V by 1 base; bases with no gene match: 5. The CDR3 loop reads CASSLLGGANGYTF. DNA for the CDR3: TGTGCCAGCAGTTTATTAGGGGGCGCAAATGGCTACACCTTC.